This T cell receptor beta chain was identified in a study of blood T cells in healthy people across ages (dated by TCRdb to the mid-2010s). Background on the whole study: Template switching captured roughly one uniquely barcoded TCR beta cDNA molecule per two T cells in model experiments. The donors were split into four age groups: young (average around 15 years), middle-aged (roughly 40), aged (around 67) and long-lived (roughly 88). To track age-related changes in TCR beta repertoire diversity, the study relied on deep sequencing normalized with unique cDNA molecular identifiers. To avoid experimental bias, donors of different ages were spread randomly across the sequencing lanes. Using the same blood draw, the study looked at two additional independent replicas of 1 million unique cDNA reads for two donors, one aged 18 to 29 and the other aged 80 or older.

This clonotype was seen only a few times. There is no known antigen for this receptor. Per-base qualities were not stored, and no clone one base away is much larger. Paper-wide results and their limitations: As age increased, observed TCR beta diversity per million T cells dropped in a roughly linear way, and a significant reduction was already evident by age around 41. Bulk unsorted PBMC profiling prevented conclusive comparison of naive and antigen-experienced compartments. Estimates of total diversity based on one million sequenced T cells were regarded as lower bounds and as underestimates. Compared with the aged group, the long-lived group had more naive CD4+ T cells, fewer expanded clones and increased TCR diversity, suggesting age selection. The CMV infection status of donors was not known, potentially confounding age-related changes in expanded clonotypes. A strong correlation was found between observed TCR beta diversity and the percentage of naive T cells measured by flow cytometry.

The donors were roughly 38 Caucasian individuals from Russia, aged roughly 6 to 90 years, who were systemically healthy. Ten milliliters of peripheral blood were drawn from each donor into EDTA-treated Vacutainer tubes. Ficoll-Paque density-gradient centrifugation was used to isolate PBMCs, with at least 6.5 million obtained per sample. Total RNA was extracted from PBMCs with Trizol reagent, with at least 5 micrograms obtained per sample. The percentages of naive CD45RAhigh/CD27high T cells were determined by flow cytometry on a PBMC aliquot from every donor. Receptor libraries were prepared by 5' RACE. The instrument given in TCRdb is Illumina HiSeq 2500. The second PCR ran for about 6 to 12 cycles and used a J-beta primer mix along with a sample-barcoded 5' primer. A unique molecular identifier was introduced onto each TCR beta cDNA molecule by a template-switch 5' adaptor carrying 12 random nucleotides. Each sample yielded at least 2.5 million CDR3-containing paired-end reads. First-strand cDNA synthesis was performed from all RNA using the Mint cDNA synthesis kit, with priming by a TRBC-specific oligonucleotide. After uracil-DNA glycosylase treatment, a first 18-cycle PCR used universal primers M1SS and BC2_uni_R on all cDNA. The published analysis was carried out like this. Normalization of each sample was performed by random selection of 1 million high-quality reads, each carrying a distinct molecular identifier. Reads sharing molecular identifiers were discarded rather than binned into consensus sequences. CDR3 identification, clonotype clustering and error correction used MiTCR with a Q25 quality threshold and the strictest error-elimination algorithm. A nonparametric unseen species model with Euler transformation was used to estimate a lower bound on total TCR beta diversity. The public reads were reanalyzed by TCRdb: fastp trimming at Q25, MiXCR alignment, in-frame beta chains only. Every distinct CDR3 protein forms one entry, paired with its most common genes and DNA. Here the V and J calls rest on TCRdb's processing, not on the authors' analysis. The sample has about 2 million distinct CDR3 sequences on record, just under 50% of them singletons. Approximately 2% of the sample is held by the ten biggest clonotypes.

The germline ends are 17 bases apart after V is trimmed by 7 bases and J by 2 bases. Taken from the germline V gene (reference sequence), the CDR1 and CDR2 loops are MNHEY and SMNVEV. The CDR3 sequence holds 15 residues, the cysteine and phenylalanine included. Solely the CDR3 DNA is kept, with 45 bases framed from the first base. This clonotype was sampled from a woman aged 40 to 49 in good health. The sequenced material came from blood. The rearranged chain carries TRBV27 and TRBJ1-2; the D gene is possibly TRBD1, with 6 bases matching. In nucleotides, the sequence is TGTGCCAGCATTGGGGGCCAGGGTGGAAACTATGGCTACACCTTC. The encoded protein is CASIGGQGGNYGYTF.